Included here is one TCR beta chain sequence, with context. Assay used: immunoSEQ multiplex PCR; TCRdb lists only in-frame clones, some missing. The table shows some 330,000 clones, with roughly 80% occurring only once. The source of the sample is a study of blood T cell repertoires in COVID-19. The CDR3 sequence is 13 residues long. Trimming shortened V by 6 bases and J by 0 bases, and 8 bases separated the two germline ends. Germline V gene lookup returns CDR1 SGHVS and CDR2 FQNEAQ. The TCR comes from a woman aged 50 to 60 who had recovered from COVID-19. The sequenced material came from PBMCs or T cells enriched from blood (not recorded which). V and J are TRBV7-8 and TRBJ1-1; perhaps TRBD1 as D (5 bases). Here the CDR3 reads CASRTAMNTEAFF. CDR3 DNA sequence: TGTGCCAGCAGGACAGCGATGAACACTGAAGCTTTCTTT.